One and the same sample provided the 3 T cell receptor beta chains below, sequenced in a study of CD8 T cells in Susac syndrome. Reverse transcription used roughly 0.45 to 1 ug RNA and random hexamers. Each CDR3 protein gets one entry after TCRdb re-called the immunoSEQ multiplex PCR reads with MiXCR. The repertoire holds about 280,000 distinct CDR3 sequences, with about 85% as singletons. The source material was CD8+ T cells from PBMCs. All receptors derive from a human donor with multiple sclerosis.

The chain's CDR3 is CASSPASGDNEQFF. For the CDR3, the DNA is TGTGCCAGCAGCCCGGCTAGCGGGGACAATGAGCAGTTCTTC. The chain is built from TRBV13 and TRBJ2-1; 9 bases are a match to TRBD2. The CDR3 covers 14 residues. Germline V gives CDR1 PRHDT, CDR2 FYEKMQ (reference sequence). Trimming at V came to 5 bases and at J to 5 bases, leaving 4 bases not matched to a gene.

The CDR3 nucleotides are TGTGCCAGTAGATCGTGGGGGGGCTCTCAGCCCCAGCATTTT. It specifies CASRSWGGSQPQHF. This sequence joins TRBV19 and TRBJ1-5; possibly TRBD1 for D (6 bases). The CDR3 has 14 amino acids. Germline loops: CDR1 LNHDA, CDR2 SQIVND (reference sequence). The V gene lost 6 bases and the J gene lost 6 bases, with 15 bases spanning the gap.

The genes are TRBV12-3 or TRBV12-4 and TRBJ2-2, with TRBD1 matching 7 bases. The CDR3 extends over 15 amino acids. V lost 7 bases, J lost 2 bases, and 7 bases stayed unmatched. The CDR3 region has the DNA TGTGCCAGCACCACATACAGGGGTAACACCGGGGAGCTGTTTTTT. Encoded protein: CASTTYRGNTGELFF.